This TCR beta chain was documented in a study of blood T cell repertoires in COVID-19. About the study: Samples representing acute and convalescent COVID-19 were sourced from the United States, Italy and Spain.

Produced via immunoSEQ multiplex PCR; TCRdb's table is partial and in-frame only. The sample has about 370,000 clones, 85% to 90% seen once. Trimming took 2 bases from V and 1 from J; bases not matched to a gene: 4. CDR3 length: 15 residues. Germline CDR1 MDHEN, CDR2 SYDVKM. V is TRBV28 and J is TRBJ1-1, with 7 bases lining up with TRBD1. The source material was PBMCs or T cells enriched from blood (not recorded which). This sequence originates from a young man who had recovered from COVID-19. The CDR3 spells CASSLMGTANTEAFF. In DNA, the CDR3 is TGTGCCAGCAGTTTAATGGGGACAGCGAACACTGAAGCTTTCTTT.